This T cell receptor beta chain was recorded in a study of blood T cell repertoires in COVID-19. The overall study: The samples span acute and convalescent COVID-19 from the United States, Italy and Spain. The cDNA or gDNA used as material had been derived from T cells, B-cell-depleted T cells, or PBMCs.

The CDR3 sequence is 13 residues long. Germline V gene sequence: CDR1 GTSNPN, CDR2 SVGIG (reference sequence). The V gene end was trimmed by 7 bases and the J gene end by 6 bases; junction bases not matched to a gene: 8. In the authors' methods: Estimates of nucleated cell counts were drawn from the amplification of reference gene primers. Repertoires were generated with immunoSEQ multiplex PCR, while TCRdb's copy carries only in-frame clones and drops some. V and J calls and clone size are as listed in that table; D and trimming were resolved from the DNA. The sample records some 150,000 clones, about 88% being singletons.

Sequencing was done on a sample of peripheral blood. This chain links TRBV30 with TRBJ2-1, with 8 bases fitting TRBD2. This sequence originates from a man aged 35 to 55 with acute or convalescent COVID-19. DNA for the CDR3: TGTGCCTCCTCCAGTCGGGGGGGCAATGAGCAGTTCTTC. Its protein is CASSSRGGNEQFF.